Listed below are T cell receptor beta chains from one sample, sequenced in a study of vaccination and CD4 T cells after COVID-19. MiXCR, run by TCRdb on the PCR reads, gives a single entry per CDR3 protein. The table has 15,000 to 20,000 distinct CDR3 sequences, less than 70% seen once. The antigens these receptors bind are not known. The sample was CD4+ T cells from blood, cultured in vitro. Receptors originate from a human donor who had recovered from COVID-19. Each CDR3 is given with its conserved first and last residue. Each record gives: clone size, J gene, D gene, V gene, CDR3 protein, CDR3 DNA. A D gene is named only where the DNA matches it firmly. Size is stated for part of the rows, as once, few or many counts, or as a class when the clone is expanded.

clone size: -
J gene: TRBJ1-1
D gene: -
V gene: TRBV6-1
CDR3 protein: CASSPPPTGNTEAFF
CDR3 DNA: TGTGCCAGCAGTCCCCCCCCGACAGGGAACACTGAAGCTTTCTTT

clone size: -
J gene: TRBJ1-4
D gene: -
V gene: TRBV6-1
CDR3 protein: CASKSEKLFF
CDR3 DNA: TGTGCCAGCAAAAGTGAAAAACTGTTTTTT

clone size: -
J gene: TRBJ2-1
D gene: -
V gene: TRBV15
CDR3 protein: CATRKATGRPYNEQFF
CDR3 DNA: TGTGCCACCAGGAAAGCTACAGGGCGCCCCTACAATGAGCAGTTCTTC

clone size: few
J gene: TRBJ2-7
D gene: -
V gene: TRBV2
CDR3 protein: CASSEVGTTSYEQYF
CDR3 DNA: TGTGCCAGCAGTGAAGTTGGGACCACCTCCTACGAGCAGTACTTC

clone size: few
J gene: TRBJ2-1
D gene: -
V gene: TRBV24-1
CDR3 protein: CATSEQRGEQFF
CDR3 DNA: TGTGCCACCAGCGAACAAAGAGGGGAGCAGTTCTTC

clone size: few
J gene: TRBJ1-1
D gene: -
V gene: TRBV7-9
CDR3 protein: CASSLRTEAFF
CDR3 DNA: TGTGCCAGCAGCTTACGCACTGAAGCTTTCTTT

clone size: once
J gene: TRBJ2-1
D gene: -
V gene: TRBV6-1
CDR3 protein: CASSEWLDNEQFF
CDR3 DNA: TGTGCCAGCAGTGAATGGTTGGACAATGAGCAGTTCTTC

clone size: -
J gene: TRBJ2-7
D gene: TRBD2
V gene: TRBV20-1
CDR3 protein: CSANLAGGPYEQYF
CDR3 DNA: TGCAGTGCCAATTTAGCGGGAGGGCCCTACGAGCAGTACTTC

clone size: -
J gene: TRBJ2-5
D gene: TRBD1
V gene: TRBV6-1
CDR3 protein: CASSEDRGETQYF
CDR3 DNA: TGTGCCAGCAGTGAAGACAGGGGTGAGACCCAGTACTTC

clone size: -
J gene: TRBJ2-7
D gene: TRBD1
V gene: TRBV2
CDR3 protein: CASSRQGAHEQYF
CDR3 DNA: TGTGCCAGCAGTCGACAGGGGGCCCACGAGCAGTACTTC

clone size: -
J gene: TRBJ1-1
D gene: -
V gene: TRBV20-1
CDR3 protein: CSASQARGEAFF
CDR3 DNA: TGCAGTGCTAGCCAGGCTAGGGGGGAAGCTTTCTTT

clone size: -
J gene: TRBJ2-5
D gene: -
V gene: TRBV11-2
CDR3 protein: CASSRGDPGEDLEETQYF
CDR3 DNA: TGTGCCAGCAGCCGCGGGGATCCGGGAGAGGATTTAGAAGAGACCCAGTACTTC